The next 20 T cell receptor beta chains were all read from a single sample in a study of PD-L1 blockade in urothelial cancer (dated by TCRdb to 2016 to 2017). The library was made by the immunoSEQ multiplex PCR assay. What TCRdb holds here is the immuneACCESS table cut down to in-frame rearrangements. Part of the clones is not present; checked against another copy, under half of the missing clones reflect an unresolved V gene, and the others are unexplained. The sample table shows around 56,000 clones, and around 84% are seen once. Clones ranked in the top ten supply under 3.5% of the sample. The starting material was PBMCs, obtained around atezolizumab (anti-PD-L1) treatment. The receptors come from a man aged 50 to 59 with urothelial cancer.

There are a few counts of this clone. The rearrangement joins TRBV6-1 to TRBJ1-1, with D perhaps TRBD1 (5 bases). The CDR3 sequence is 12 residues long. Looked up from germline, CDR1 is MNHNS and CDR2 is SASEGT. Between the trimmed V and J ends, which lost 3 bases and 3 bases, there was a span of 5 bases. CDR3: CASSDRDTEAFF. As DNA, the CDR3 is TGTGCCAGCAGTGACAGGGACACTGAAGCTTTCTTT.

In its sample, this clone was seen a few times. The genes are TRBV28 and TRBJ1-3; 8 bases map to TRBD1. The CDR3 extends over 15 amino acids. The ends lost 3 bases at V and 4 bases at J; junction bases unmatched: 5. The V gene's germline CDR1 is MDHEN and CDR2 SYDVKM. CDR3 protein: CASSLTGARGNTIYF. The CDR3 DNA is TGTGCCAGCAGTTTGACAGGGGCGAGGGGAAACACCATATATTTT.

The chain combines TRBV7-8 with TRBJ2-7; D is unresolved. The CDR3 runs to 15 residues. CDR1 and CDR2 (germline): SGHVS, FQNEAQ. The ends were cut back, 1 base at V and 2 bases at J, with 12 bases in the middle. The CDR3 region has the DNA TGTGCCAGCAGCTTAGAACAGATTATAACCTACGAGCAGTACTTC. Translating gives CASSLEQIITYEQYF.

This rearrangement joins TRBV6-6 to TRBJ1-3; D is possibly TRBD1 (6 bases). Germline V CDR1 and CDR2: MNHNY, SVGAGI (reference sequence). The CDR3 extends over 15 amino acids. Trimming removed 4 bases from V and 0 bases from J, with 10 bases in between. The CDR3, as DNA: TGTGCCAGCAGTTCCGGACAGAACTCTGGAAACACCATATATTTT. Its protein product is CASSSGQNSGNTIYF.

V usage is TRBV5-1 and J usage is TRBJ1-1; 9 bases are a match to TRBD1. Trimming at V came to 0 bases and at J to 5 bases, leaving 11 bases not matched to a gene. The germline CDR1 and CDR2 sequences are SGHRS and YFSETQ. The CDR3 runs 17 residues. The CDR3 DNA follows: TGCGCCAGCAGCTTGGCCCCCACACAGGGGGCGTTTACTGAAGCTTTCTTT. This translates into CASSLAPTQGAFTEAFF.

The chain joins TRBV5-4 to TRBJ2-5, with 10 bases matching TRBD2. Trimming cost V 2 bases and J 5 bases; bases outside gene matches: 12. The CDR3 is 17 residues long. Germline CDR1 SGHNT, CDR2 YYREEE (reference sequence). CDR3 in DNA: TGTGCCAGCAGCTTAGCGGGAGGGCCGTTGAGTTGGGAGACCCAGTACTTC. This gives the protein CASSLAGGPLSWETQYF. The full variable domain, its missing parts supplied by reference TRBV5-4 and TRBJ2-5, is ETGVTQSPTHLIKTRGQQVTLRCSSQSGHNTVSWYQQALGQGPQFIFQYYREEENGRGNFPPRFSGLQFPNYSSELNVNALELDDSALYLCASSLAGGPLSWETQYFGPGTRLLVL.

The V call is TRBV6-1, the J call TRBJ2-7, with D possibly being TRBD1 (5 bases). The germline CDR1 and CDR2 sequences are MNHNS and SASEGT. With 2 bases removed from V and 4 bases from J, the gap between germline ends came to 12 bases. This CDR3 comprises 14 residues. The CDR3 sequence is CASSEKGRTYEQYF. CDR3 bases: TGTGCCAGCAGTGAAAAGGGGCGGACGTACGAGCAGTACTTC.

The gene calls are TRBV5-4 and TRBJ1-2; 8 positions agree with TRBD1. In germline, CDR1 is SGHNT, CDR2 YYREEE (reference sequence). This CDR3 has 15 residues. V shed 1 base and J 5 bases; nucleotides not matched to a gene: 7. The CDR3 DNA reads TGTGCCAGCAGCTTGAGGCGGACAGGGAGTTATGGCTACACCTTC. Protein product: CASSLRRTGSYGYTF.

The chain joins TRBV7-9 to TRBJ1-1; TRBD1 matches 7 bases. CDR3 length equals 15 residues. V shed 6 bases, J shed 0 bases, and the junction held 7 bases outside the gene matches. CDR1 and CDR2 (germline): SEHNR, FQNEAQ (reference sequence). DNA for the CDR3: TGTGCCAGCAGTTGGGACAGCCTCATGAACACTGAAGCTTTCTTT. This encodes CASSWDSLMNTEAFF.

The rearrangement joins TRBV15 to TRBJ2-2; 8 bases align to TRBD1. Germline-derived CDR1 and CDR2 are LNHNV and YYDKDF (reference sequence). The V gene end was trimmed by 6 bases and the J gene end by 6 bases; junction bases not matched to a gene: 12. There are 16 residues in the CDR3. The CDR3 is CATSGRGQGAAGELFF. The CDR3 DNA reads TGTGCCACCAGTGGGCGAGGACAGGGCGCTGCCGGGGAGCTGTTTTTT.

The V gene is TRBV27, the J gene TRBJ2-3; D unclear. Germline V CDR1 and CDR2: MNHEY, SMNVEV (reference sequence). There are 12 residues in the CDR3. V lost 5 bases, J lost 2 bases, and 5 bases lay in between. This chain's CDR3 is CASSIVTDTQYF. The DNA for the CDR3 is TGTGCCAGCAGTATAGTCACAGATACGCAGTATTTT.

This clone occurred once. This chain links TRBV28 with TRBJ1-2; D is unclear. Trimming shortened V by 1 base and J by 8 bases, and 20 bases separated the two germline ends. CDR3 length: 16 amino acids. The germline gives CDR1 MDHEN, CDR2 SYDVKM. In nucleotides, the CDR3 is TGTGCCAGCAGTTTATTCTCTAGAGGTCCAAGCCGCGGCTACACCTTC. This gives the protein CASSLFSRGPSRGYTF.

The chain combines TRBV6-1 with TRBJ2-1; TRBD2 aligns across 11 bases. The CDR3 is 15 amino acids. The germline V gene has CDR1 MNHNS and CDR2 SASEGT. With V trimmed by 0 bases and J by 8 bases, 3 bases remained unmatched. The CDR3 sequence is CASSEASGRADEQFF. For the CDR3, the DNA is TGTGCCAGCAGTGAAGCTAGCGGGAGGGCCGATGAGCAGTTCTTC.

The chain carries TRBV30 and TRBJ2-3; D is uncertain. V shed 0 bases and J shed 3 bases, with 16 bases lying between them. CDR3 length equals 16 residues. Germline V gene sequence: CDR1 GTSNPN, CDR2 SVGIG (reference sequence). The CDR3, as DNA: TGTGCCTGGAGTGTAGGTGGTAGCTATAGGACAGATACGCAGTATTTT. This encodes CAWSVGGSYRTDTQYF.

V usage is TRBV9 and J usage is TRBJ2-5; D might be TRBD1 (6 bases). The tail of the sequence fits TRBJ2-7 better, so the J call may be wrong. In germline, CDR1 is SGDLS, CDR2 YYNGEE. The CDR3 loop spans 14 amino acids. The DNA of the CDR3 is TGTGCCAGCAGCGTGACAGGCAAGACCTACGAGCAGTACTTC. Amino acid sequence: CASSVTGKTYEQYF.

The chain combines TRBV6-1 with TRBJ2-3, with 10 bases lining up with TRBD2. Germline values: CDR1 MNHNS, CDR2 SASEGT. The length of the CDR3 is 16 residues. V gave up 1 base and J gave up 1 base; unmatched junction bases: 2. The CDR3 DNA follows: TGTGCCAGCAGTGAAGGGACTAGCGGCCGCACAGATACGCAGTATTTT. This sequence encodes CASSEGTSGRTDTQYF.

CDR3 nucleotides: TGTGCCACAACCGGCACTAGCGGGCTCACCGGGGAGCTGTTTTTT. Translation gives CATTGTSGLTGELFF. The chain uses TRBV28 and TRBJ2-2; 9 bases line up with TRBD2. The germline CDR1 and CDR2 sequences are MDHEN and SYDVKM. The CDR3 extends over 15 amino acids. Trimming removed 10 bases from V and 4 bases from J; junction bases left unmatched: 10.

This clone was recorded only once. The CDR3 is CASSSVGGGREKLFF. In DNA form, the CDR3 reads TGTGCCAGCAGTTCCGTTGGCGGGGGCCGTGAAAAACTGTTTTTT. The chain combines TRBV28 with TRBJ1-4, with TRBD1 as a possible D gene (6 bases). Germline-derived CDR1 and CDR2 are MDHEN and SYDVKM. This CDR3 is 15 amino acids long. Trimming removed 4 bases at V and 7 bases at J, with 16 bases between.

The J gene is TRBJ2-7, the V gene TRBV5-1; no reliable D call. Germline CDR1 and CDR2: SGHRS and YFSETQ. The CDR3 has 13 amino acids. The V and J ends lost 0 bases and 7 bases respectively, with 11 bases between them. CDR3 protein: CASSLETAWEQYF. As DNA, the CDR3 is TGCGCCAGCAGCTTGGAGACTGCCTGGGAGCAGTACTTC. Full variable domain (remainder filled in from reference TRBV5-1 and TRBJ2-7): KAGVTQTPRYLIKTRGQQVTLSCSPISGHRSVSWYQQTPGQGLQFLFEYFSETQRNKGNFPGRFSGRQFSNSRSEMNVSTLELGDSALYLCASSLETAWEQYFGPGTRLTVT.

The CDR3 DNA reads TGTGCCAGTAGTATTAGGGCCAGGGGGACTGGGGCCAACGTCCTGACTTTC. Amino acid sequence: CASSIRARGTGANVLTF. The V gene is TRBV19, the J gene TRBJ2-6; 7 bases match TRBD1. Per the germline V gene, CDR1 is LNHDA and CDR2 is SQIVND (reference sequence). J lost 2 bases, V lost 3 bases, and 7 bases had no gene match. This CDR3 region has 17 residues.